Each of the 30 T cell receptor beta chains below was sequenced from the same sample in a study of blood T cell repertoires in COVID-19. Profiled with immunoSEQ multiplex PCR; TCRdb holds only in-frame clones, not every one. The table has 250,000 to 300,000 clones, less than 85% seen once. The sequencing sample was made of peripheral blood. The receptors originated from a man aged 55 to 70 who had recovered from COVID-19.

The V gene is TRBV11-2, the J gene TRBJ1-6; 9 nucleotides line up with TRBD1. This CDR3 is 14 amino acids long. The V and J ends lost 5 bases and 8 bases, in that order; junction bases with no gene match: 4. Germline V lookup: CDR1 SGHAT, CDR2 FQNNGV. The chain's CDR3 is CASSRTGADSPLHF. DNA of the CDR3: TGTGCCAGCAGCCGGACAGGGGCGGATTCACCCCTCCACTTT.

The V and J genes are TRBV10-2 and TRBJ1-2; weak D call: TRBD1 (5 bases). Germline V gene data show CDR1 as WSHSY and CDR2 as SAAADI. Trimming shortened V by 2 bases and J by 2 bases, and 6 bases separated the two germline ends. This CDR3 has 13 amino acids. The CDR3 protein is CASSEAGNYGYTF. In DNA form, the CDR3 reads TGCGCCAGCAGTGAGGCAGGGAACTATGGCTACACCTTC.

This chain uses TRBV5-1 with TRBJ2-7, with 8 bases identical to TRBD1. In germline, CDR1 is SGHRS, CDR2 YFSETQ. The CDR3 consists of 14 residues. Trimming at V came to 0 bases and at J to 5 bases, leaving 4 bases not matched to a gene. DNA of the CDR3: TGCGCCAGCAGCTTGGGCAGGGGGCTCGACGAGCAGTACTTC. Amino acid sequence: CASSLGRGLDEQYF.

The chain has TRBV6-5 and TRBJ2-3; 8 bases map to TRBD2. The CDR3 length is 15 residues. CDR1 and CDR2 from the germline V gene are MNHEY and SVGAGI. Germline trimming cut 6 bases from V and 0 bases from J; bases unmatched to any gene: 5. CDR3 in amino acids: CASRLSGSSTDTQYF. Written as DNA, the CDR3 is TGTGCCAGCAGATTAAGCGGGAGTAGCACAGATACGCAGTATTTT.

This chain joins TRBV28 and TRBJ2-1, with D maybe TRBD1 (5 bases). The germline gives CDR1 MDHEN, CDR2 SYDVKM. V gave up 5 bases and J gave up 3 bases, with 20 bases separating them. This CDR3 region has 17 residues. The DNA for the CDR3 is TGTGCCAGCAGTCCACACGAACGACAGAGTAGCTACAATGAGCAGTTCTTC. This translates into CASSPHERQSSYNEQFF.

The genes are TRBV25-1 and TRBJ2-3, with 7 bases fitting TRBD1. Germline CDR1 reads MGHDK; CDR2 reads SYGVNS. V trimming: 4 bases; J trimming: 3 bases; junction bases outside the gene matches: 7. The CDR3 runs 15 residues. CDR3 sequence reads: CASSAPGQTTDTQYF. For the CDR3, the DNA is TGTGCCAGCAGTGCCCCGGGACAGACAACAGATACGCAGTATTTT.

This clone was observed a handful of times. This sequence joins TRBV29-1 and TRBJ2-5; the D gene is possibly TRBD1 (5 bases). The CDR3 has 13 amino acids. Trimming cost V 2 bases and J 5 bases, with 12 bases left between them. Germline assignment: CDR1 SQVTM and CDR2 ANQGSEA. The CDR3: CSVESGPGETQYF. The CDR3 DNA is TGCAGCGTTGAATCAGGGCCTGGGGAGACCCAGTACTTC.

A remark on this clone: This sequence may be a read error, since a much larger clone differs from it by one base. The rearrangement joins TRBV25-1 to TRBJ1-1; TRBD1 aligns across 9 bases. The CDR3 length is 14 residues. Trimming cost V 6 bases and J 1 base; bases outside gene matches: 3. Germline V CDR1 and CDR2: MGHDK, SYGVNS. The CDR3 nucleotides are TGTGCCAGCAGAAACAGGGGGCGGAACACTGAAGCTTTCTTT. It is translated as CASRNRGRNTEAFF.

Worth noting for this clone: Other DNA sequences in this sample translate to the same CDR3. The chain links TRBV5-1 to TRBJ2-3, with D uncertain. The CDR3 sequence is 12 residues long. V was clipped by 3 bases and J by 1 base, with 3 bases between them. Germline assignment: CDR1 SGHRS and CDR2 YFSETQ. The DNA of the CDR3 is TGCGCCAGCAGCTCGGGCACAGATACGCAGTATTTT. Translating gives CASSSGTDTQYF.

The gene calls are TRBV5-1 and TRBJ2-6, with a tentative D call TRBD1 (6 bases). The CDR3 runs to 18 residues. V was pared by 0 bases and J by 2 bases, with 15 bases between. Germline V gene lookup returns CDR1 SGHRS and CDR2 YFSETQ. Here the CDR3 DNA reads TGCGCCAGCAGCTTGGCAGGGCCAGGGGTAACTGGGGCCAACGTCCTGACTTTC. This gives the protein CASSLAGPGVTGANVLTF.

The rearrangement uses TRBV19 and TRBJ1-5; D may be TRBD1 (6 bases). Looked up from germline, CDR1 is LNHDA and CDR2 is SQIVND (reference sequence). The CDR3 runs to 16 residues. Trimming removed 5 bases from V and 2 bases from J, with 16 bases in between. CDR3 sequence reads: CASSASKQGGNQPQHF. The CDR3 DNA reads TGTGCCAGTAGTGCCTCAAAACAGGGCGGCAATCAGCCCCAGCATTTT.

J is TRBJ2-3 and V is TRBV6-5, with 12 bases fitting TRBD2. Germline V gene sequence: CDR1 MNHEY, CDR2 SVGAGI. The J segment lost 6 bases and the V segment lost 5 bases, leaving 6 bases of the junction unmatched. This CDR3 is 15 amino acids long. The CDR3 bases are TGTGCCAGCAGTCCTTCTAGCGGGAGGGGGGATACGCAGTATTTT. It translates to CASSPSSGRGDTQYF.

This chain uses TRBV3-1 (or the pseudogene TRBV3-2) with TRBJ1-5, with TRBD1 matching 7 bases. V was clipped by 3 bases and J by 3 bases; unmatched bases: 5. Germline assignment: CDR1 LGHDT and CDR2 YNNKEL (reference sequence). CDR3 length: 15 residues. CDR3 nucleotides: TGTGCCAGCAGCCACGGGGACAGAGACAATCAGCCCCAGCATTTT. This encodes CASSHGDRDNQPQHF.

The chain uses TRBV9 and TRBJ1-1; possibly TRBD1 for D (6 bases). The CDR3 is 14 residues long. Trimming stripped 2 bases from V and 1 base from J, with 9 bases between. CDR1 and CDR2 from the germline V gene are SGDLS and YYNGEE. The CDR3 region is CASSVGTTNTEAFF. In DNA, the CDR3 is TGTGCCAGCAGCGTGGGGACAACGAACACTGAAGCTTTCTTT.

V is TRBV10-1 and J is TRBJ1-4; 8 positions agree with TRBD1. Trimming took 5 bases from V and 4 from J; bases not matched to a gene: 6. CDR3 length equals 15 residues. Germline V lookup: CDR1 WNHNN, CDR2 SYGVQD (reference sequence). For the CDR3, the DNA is TGCGCCAGCAGTCCTGGGACAGGCTTTAATGAAAAACTGTTTTTT. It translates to CASSPGTGFNEKLFF.

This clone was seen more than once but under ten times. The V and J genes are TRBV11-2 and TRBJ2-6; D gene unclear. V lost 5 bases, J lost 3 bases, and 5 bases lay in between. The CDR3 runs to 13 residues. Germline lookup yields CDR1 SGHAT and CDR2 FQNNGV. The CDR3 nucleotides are TGTGCCAGCAGCCCCCTTGGGGCCAACGTCCTGACTTTC. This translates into CASSPLGANVLTF.

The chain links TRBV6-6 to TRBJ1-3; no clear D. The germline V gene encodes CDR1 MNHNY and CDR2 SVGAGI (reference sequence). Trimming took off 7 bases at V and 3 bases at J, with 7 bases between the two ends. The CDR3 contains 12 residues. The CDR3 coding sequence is TGTGCCAGCAACCCCAGTGGAAACACCATATATTTT. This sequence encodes CASNPSGNTIYF.

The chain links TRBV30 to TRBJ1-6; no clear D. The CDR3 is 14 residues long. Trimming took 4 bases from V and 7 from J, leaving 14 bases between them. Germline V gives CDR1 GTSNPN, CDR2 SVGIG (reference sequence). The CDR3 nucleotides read TGTGCCTGGATGTCCTCGGGGTGGAATTCACCCCTCCACTTT. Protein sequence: CAWMSSGWNSPLHF.

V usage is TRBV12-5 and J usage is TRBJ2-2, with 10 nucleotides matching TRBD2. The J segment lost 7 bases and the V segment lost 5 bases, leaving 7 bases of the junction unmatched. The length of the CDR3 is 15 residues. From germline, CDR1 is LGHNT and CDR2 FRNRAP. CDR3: CASGVSGRAGGELFF. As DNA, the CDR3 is TGTGCTAGTGGTGTAAGCGGGAGGGCCGGCGGGGAGCTGTTTTTT.

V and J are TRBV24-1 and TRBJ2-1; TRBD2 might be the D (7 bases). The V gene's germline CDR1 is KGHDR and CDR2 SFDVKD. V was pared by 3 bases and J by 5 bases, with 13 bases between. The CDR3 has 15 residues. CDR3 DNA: TGTGCCACCAGTGATATGCGGGGGCCGGACAATGAGCAGTTCTTC. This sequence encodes CATSDMRGPDNEQFF.

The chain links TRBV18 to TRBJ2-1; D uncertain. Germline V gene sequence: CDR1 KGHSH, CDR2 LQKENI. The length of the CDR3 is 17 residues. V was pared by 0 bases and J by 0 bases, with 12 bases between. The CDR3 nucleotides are TGTGCCAGCTCACCACCGACGGCGGAGAGCTCCTACAATGAGCAGTTCTTC. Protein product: CASSPPTAESSYNEQFF.

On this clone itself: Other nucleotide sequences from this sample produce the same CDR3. The CDR3 DNA follows: TGTGCCAGCAGTTACGCGGGCGGGCGATCCTACGAGCAGTACTTC. Residues: CASSYAGGRSYEQYF. The chain links TRBV6-5 to TRBJ2-7; D is perhaps TRBD2 (5 bases). The CDR3 sequence is 15 residues long. Germline loops: CDR1 MNHEY, CDR2 SVGAGI. The ends were cut back, 2 bases at V and 1 base at J, with 12 bases in the middle.

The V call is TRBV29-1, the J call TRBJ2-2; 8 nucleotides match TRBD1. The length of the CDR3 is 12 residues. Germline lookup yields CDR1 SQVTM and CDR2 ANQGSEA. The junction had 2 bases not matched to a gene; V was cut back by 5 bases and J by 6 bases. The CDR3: CSVPQGAGELFF. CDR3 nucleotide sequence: TGCAGCGTTCCACAGGGGGCCGGGGAGCTGTTTTTT.

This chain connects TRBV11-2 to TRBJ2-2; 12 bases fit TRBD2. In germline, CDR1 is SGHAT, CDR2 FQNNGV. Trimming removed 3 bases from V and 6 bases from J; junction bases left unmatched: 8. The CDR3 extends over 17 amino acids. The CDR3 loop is CASSFLTSGSYAGELFF. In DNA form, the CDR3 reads TGTGCCAGCAGCTTTTTGACTAGCGGGAGTTATGCCGGGGAGCTGTTTTTT.

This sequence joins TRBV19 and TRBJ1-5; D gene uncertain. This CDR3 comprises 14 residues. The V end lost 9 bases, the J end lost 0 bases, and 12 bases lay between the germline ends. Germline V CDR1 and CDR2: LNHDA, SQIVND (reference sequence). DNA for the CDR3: TGTGCCAGCGAAGCCGGGTTTAGCAATCAGCCCCAGCATTTT. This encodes CASEAGFSNQPQHF.

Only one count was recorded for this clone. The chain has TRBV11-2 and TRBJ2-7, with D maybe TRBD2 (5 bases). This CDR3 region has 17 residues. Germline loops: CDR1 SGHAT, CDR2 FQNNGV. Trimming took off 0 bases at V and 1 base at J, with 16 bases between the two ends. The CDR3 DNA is TGTGCCAGCAGCTTAGATGCGGGTAGCGCTCAATCCTACGAGCAGTACTTC. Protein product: CASSLDAGSAQSYEQYF.

CDR3 protein: CASSFGWDSGSYEQYF. The CDR3 region has the DNA TGTGCCAGCAGCTTCGGGTGGGACAGCGGCTCCTACGAGCAGTACTTC. The chain links TRBV5-5 to TRBJ2-7, with TRBD1 matching over 7 bases. V lost 2 bases to trimming and J lost 0 bases; unmatched junction nucleotides: 8. This CDR3 is built from 16 residues. Germline CDR1 reads SGHKS; CDR2 reads YYEKEE (reference sequence).

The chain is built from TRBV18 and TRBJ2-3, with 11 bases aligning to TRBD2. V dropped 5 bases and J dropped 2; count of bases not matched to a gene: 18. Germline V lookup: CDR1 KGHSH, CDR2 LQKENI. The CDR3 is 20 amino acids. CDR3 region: CASSSTPPSGRRGDTDTQYF. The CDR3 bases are TGTGCCAGCTCATCAACCCCACCTAGCGGGAGGCGAGGGGACACAGATACGCAGTATTTT.

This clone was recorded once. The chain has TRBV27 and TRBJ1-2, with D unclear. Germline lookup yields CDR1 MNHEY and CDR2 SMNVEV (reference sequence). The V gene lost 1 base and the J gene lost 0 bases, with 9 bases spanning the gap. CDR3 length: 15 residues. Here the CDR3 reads CASSLLGRSNYGYTF. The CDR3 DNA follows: TGTGCCAGCAGTTTATTGGGCAGGTCTAACTATGGCTACACCTTC.

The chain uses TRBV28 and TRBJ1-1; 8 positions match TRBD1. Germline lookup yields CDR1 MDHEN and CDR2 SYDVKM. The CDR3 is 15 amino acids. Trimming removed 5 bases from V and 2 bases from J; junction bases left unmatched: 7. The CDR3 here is CASSTPGQGNTEAFF. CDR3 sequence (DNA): TGTGCCAGCAGTACTCCCGGACAGGGAAACACTGAAGCTTTCTTT.